These T cell receptor beta chains were read from a single sample in a study of OX40 agonist ivuxolimab in advanced cancers. Profiling relied on immunoSEQ multiplex PCR, and the TCRdb table lists in-frame clones only, not all of them. This table has 80,000 to 100,000 clones, around 90% appearing once. The starting material was CD4+ or CD8+ T cells sorted from blood, obtained in a trial of the OX40 agonist ivuxolimab. The receptors come from an adult with an advanced solid tumor such as melanoma, head and neck, liver or kidney cancer. Each CDR3 is given with its conserved first and last residue. The D gene is left open where the match is weak. Size tells how often a clone was seen (once, few, many) or the class of an expanded clone, and some rows leave it out.

v_gene: TRBV19
abundance: -
j_gene: TRBJ1-5
d_gene: -
CDR3nt: TGTGCCAGTCAGGACGTACGCAATCAGCCCCAGCATTTT
CDR3aa: CASQDVRNQPQHF

v_gene: TRBV5-1
abundance: -
j_gene: TRBJ2-2
d_gene: -
CDR3nt: TGCGCCAGCAGCTTGGTCCCCACCGGGGAGCTGTTTTTT
CDR3aa: CASSLVPTGELFF

v_gene: TRBV5-4
abundance: -
j_gene: TRBJ2-3
d_gene: TRBD2
CDR3nt: TGTGCCAGCAGCTTGCTAGCGGGAGATACGCAGTATTTT
CDR3aa: CASSLLAGDTQYF

v_gene: TRBV7-2
abundance: -
j_gene: TRBJ2-2
d_gene: -
CDR3nt: TGTGCCAGCAGCTTATCACCCGCCGGGGAGCTGTTTTTT
CDR3aa: CASSLSPAGELFF

v_gene: TRBV4-1
abundance: -
j_gene: TRBJ2-1
d_gene: TRBD2
CDR3nt: TGCGCCAGCAGCCAACTACCGACTAGCGGGAGCTCCTACAATGAGCAGTTCTTC
CDR3aa: CASSQLPTSGSSYNEQFF

v_gene: TRBV7-2
abundance: -
j_gene: TRBJ2-7
d_gene: -
CDR3nt: TGTGCCAGCAGCCTAAGTTCTCAGGCCTACGAGCAGTACTTC
CDR3aa: CASSLSSQAYEQYF

v_gene: TRBV28
abundance: -
j_gene: TRBJ1-2
d_gene: -
CDR3nt: TGTGCCAGCAGTTTACTCCCGCGACAGGATGCTGGCTACACCTTC
CDR3aa: CASSLLPRQDAGYTF

v_gene: TRBV29-1
abundance: few
j_gene: TRBJ1-1
d_gene: -
CDR3nt: TGCAGCGGTGGGGACACTGAAGCTTTCTTT
CDR3aa: CSGGDTEAFF

v_gene: TRBV19
abundance: -
j_gene: TRBJ1-1
d_gene: -
CDR3nt: TGTGCCAGTAGTATTAGCCGGAACACTGAAGCTTTCTTT
CDR3aa: CASSISRNTEAFF

v_gene: TRBV28
abundance: -
j_gene: TRBJ1-4
d_gene: -
CDR3nt: TGTGCCAGCAGTTTATGGACGGTTAATGAAAAACTGTTTTTT
CDR3aa: CASSLWTVNEKLFF

v_gene: TRBV19
abundance: -
j_gene: TRBJ1-2
d_gene: TRBD1
CDR3nt: TGTGCCAGTAGTATAAACAGGGGGAACTATGGCTACACCTTC
CDR3aa: CASSINRGNYGYTF

v_gene: TRBV7-2
abundance: -
j_gene: TRBJ2-7
d_gene: -
CDR3nt: TGTGCCAGCAGCTTCTCAGGGGTTGTCTACGAGCAGTACTTC
CDR3aa: CASSFSGVVYEQYF

v_gene: TRBV5-8
abundance: -
j_gene: TRBJ1-1
d_gene: TRBD1
CDR3nt: TGTGCCAGCAGCTTGGGACAGGGGCGCACTGAAGCTTTCTTT
CDR3aa: CASSLGQGRTEAFF

v_gene: TRBV7-6
abundance: -
j_gene: TRBJ2-1
d_gene: TRBD1
CDR3nt: TGTGCCAGCAGCACCCAGGGACAGGGGTACAATGAGCAGTTCTTC
CDR3aa: CASSTQGQGYNEQFF

v_gene: TRBV7-2
abundance: -
j_gene: TRBJ2-7
d_gene: TRBD2
CDR3nt: TGTGCCAGCAGCTCGGCGGGACTAGCGGGAGTCGACGAGCAGTACTTC
CDR3aa: CASSSAGLAGVDEQYF

v_gene: TRBV18
abundance: -
j_gene: TRBJ2-3
d_gene: TRBD2
CDR3nt: TGTGCCAGCTCAACGACTAGCGGGAGTCGAACAGATACGCAGTATTTT
CDR3aa: CASSTTSGSRTDTQYF

v_gene: TRBV5-4
abundance: few
j_gene: TRBJ2-7
d_gene: -
CDR3nt: TGTGCCAGCAGCTTGGGGCAGGGAAGCTCCTACGAGCAGTACTTC
CDR3aa: CASSLGQGSSYEQYF

v_gene: TRBV7-2
abundance: -
j_gene: TRBJ2-1
d_gene: -
CDR3nt: TGTGCCAGCAGCTTAGCCCCAGGAGTCCTCAATGAGCAGTTCTTC
CDR3aa: CASSLAPGVLNEQFF

v_gene: TRBV6-1
abundance: -
j_gene: TRBJ1-2
d_gene: -
CDR3nt: TGTGCCAGCAGGGACGGCCCCTATGGCTACACCTTC
CDR3aa: CASRDGPYGYTF

v_gene: TRBV7-9
abundance: once
j_gene: TRBJ2-5
d_gene: -
CDR3nt: TGTGCCAGCAGGAGGCTCAGAACGACCCAAGAGACCCAGTACTTC
CDR3aa: CASRRLRTTQETQYF

v_gene: TRBV19
abundance: -
j_gene: TRBJ2-7
d_gene: -
CDR3nt: TGTGCCAGTAGTATAGGGACAGTCTACGAGCAGTACTTC
CDR3aa: CASSIGTVYEQYF

v_gene: TRBV14
abundance: -
j_gene: TRBJ2-7
d_gene: TRBD1
CDR3nt: TGTGCCAGCAGCCGGTCGGACAGGCCACTCATTGGGCAGTACTTC
CDR3aa: CASSRSDRPLIGQYF

v_gene: TRBV7-8
abundance: -
j_gene: TRBJ2-2
d_gene: TRBD1
CDR3nt: TGTGCCAGCAGCTTAGTTACAGGGGCTACCGGGGAGCTGTTTTTT
CDR3aa: CASSLVTGATGELFF

v_gene: TRBV5-1
abundance: -
j_gene: TRBJ1-3
d_gene: -
CDR3nt: TGCGCCAGCAGTTTCGATCAGACCGGAAACACCATATATTTT
CDR3aa: CASSFDQTGNTIYF

v_gene: TRBV5-4
abundance: few
j_gene: TRBJ1-2
d_gene: TRBD1
CDR3nt: TGTGCCAGCAGCTTGCCCCGGGACAGAAACTATGGCTACACCTTC
CDR3aa: CASSLPRDRNYGYTF

v_gene: TRBV2
abundance: -
j_gene: TRBJ1-2
d_gene: -
CDR3nt: TGTGCCAGCCGGCCCCAGACAACTAACTATGGCTACACCTTC
CDR3aa: CASRPQTTNYGYTF

v_gene: TRBV4-1
abundance: once
j_gene: TRBJ2-7
d_gene: TRBD1
CDR3nt: TGCGCCAGCAGCCCTGAGGACAGGGCCTACGAGCAGTACTTC
CDR3aa: CASSPEDRAYEQYF

v_gene: TRBV30
abundance: few
j_gene: TRBJ1-1
d_gene: -
CDR3nt: TGTGCCTGGAGTATGGATAGGACGGTTCCTGAAGCTTTCTTT
CDR3aa: CAWSMDRTVPEAFF

v_gene: TRBV6-5
abundance: -
j_gene: TRBJ2-7
d_gene: -
CDR3nt: TGTGCCAGCAGTACCCCCCTTAACACCTACGAGCAGTACTTC
CDR3aa: CASSTPLNTYEQYF

v_gene: TRBV30
abundance: -
j_gene: TRBJ2-2
d_gene: TRBD1
CDR3nt: TGTGCCTGGACCCTGATCGGACAGGGAAGAGGCACCGGGGAGCTGTTTTTT
CDR3aa: CAWTLIGQGRGTGELFF

v_gene: TRBV7-2
abundance: -
j_gene: TRBJ2-5
d_gene: -
CDR3nt: TGTGCCAGCAGCTTAACAGGGAGGTACCAAGAGACCCAGTACTTC
CDR3aa: CASSLTGRYQETQYF

v_gene: TRBV4-2
abundance: -
j_gene: TRBJ2-3
d_gene: -
CDR3nt: TGTGCCAGCAGCCAAGCGGCAGGAGCCTCGTGGGATACGCAGTATTTT
CDR3aa: CASSQAAGASWDTQYF

v_gene: TRBV7-6
abundance: -
j_gene: TRBJ2-7
d_gene: -
CDR3nt: TGTGCCAGCAGCTTAGAGGGCGGAGCAGGAGAGCAGTACTTC
CDR3aa: CASSLEGGAGEQYF

v_gene: TRBV30
abundance: few
j_gene: TRBJ1-2
d_gene: -
CDR3nt: TGTGCCTGGGCTCTGGGGCGGGGTGGCTACACCTTC
CDR3aa: CAWALGRGGYTF

v_gene: TRBV29-1
abundance: -
j_gene: TRBJ1-1
d_gene: -
CDR3nt: TGCAGCGTTGATTTCGGGGGGCTGGGCACTGAAGCTTTCTTT
CDR3aa: CSVDFGGLGTEAFF

v_gene: TRBV7-2
abundance: -
j_gene: TRBJ2-7
d_gene: -
CDR3nt: TGTGCCAGCAGCTTTGAGGGGCGGACCTACGAGCAGTACTTC
CDR3aa: CASSFEGRTYEQYF

v_gene: TRBV29-1
abundance: -
j_gene: TRBJ2-5
d_gene: -
CDR3nt: TGCAGCGTTGGAGGGGGAGAGACCCAGTACTTC
CDR3aa: CSVGGGETQYF

v_gene: TRBV2
abundance: -
j_gene: TRBJ1-2
d_gene: TRBD1
CDR3nt: TGTGCCAGCAAGACGACAGGGTTTAGCTATGGCTACACCTTC
CDR3aa: CASKTTGFSYGYTF

v_gene: TRBV7-2
abundance: -
j_gene: TRBJ2-2
d_gene: TRBD2
CDR3nt: TGTGCCAGCAGCTTAAGGACTAGCGTGAACACCGGGGAGCTGTTTTTT
CDR3aa: CASSLRTSVNTGELFF

v_gene: TRBV6-5
abundance: -
j_gene: TRBJ2-6
d_gene: -
CDR3nt: TGTGCCAGCAGGCCGAGTGGGGGGACTAACGTCCTGACTTTC
CDR3aa: CASRPSGGTNVLTF

v_gene: TRBV7-2
abundance: -
j_gene: TRBJ2-1
d_gene: -
CDR3nt: TGTGCCAGCAGCTTAGCGTGGGTCAGGGGAGACTACAATGAGCAGTTCTTC
CDR3aa: CASSLAWVRGDYNEQFF

v_gene: TRBV30
abundance: -
j_gene: TRBJ1-2
d_gene: -
CDR3nt: TGTGCCTCTGCGGAGGGTCGGTACGGCTACACCTTC
CDR3aa: CASAEGRYGYTF

v_gene: TRBV5-1
abundance: -
j_gene: TRBJ1-1
d_gene: TRBD1
CDR3nt: TGCGCCAGCAGCTTGTGGGGACAGGGGATAGGGAACACTGAAGCTTTCTTT
CDR3aa: CASSLWGQGIGNTEAFF

v_gene: TRBV5-1
abundance: -
j_gene: TRBJ2-5
d_gene: TRBD1
CDR3nt: TGCGCCAGCAGCTTGAACAGGGGAGAGACCCAGTACTTC
CDR3aa: CASSLNRGETQYF

v_gene: TRBV5-6
abundance: -
j_gene: TRBJ2-6
d_gene: -
CDR3nt: TGTGCCAGCAGCTTCTCTGGGGCCAACGTCCTGACTTTC
CDR3aa: CASSFSGANVLTF